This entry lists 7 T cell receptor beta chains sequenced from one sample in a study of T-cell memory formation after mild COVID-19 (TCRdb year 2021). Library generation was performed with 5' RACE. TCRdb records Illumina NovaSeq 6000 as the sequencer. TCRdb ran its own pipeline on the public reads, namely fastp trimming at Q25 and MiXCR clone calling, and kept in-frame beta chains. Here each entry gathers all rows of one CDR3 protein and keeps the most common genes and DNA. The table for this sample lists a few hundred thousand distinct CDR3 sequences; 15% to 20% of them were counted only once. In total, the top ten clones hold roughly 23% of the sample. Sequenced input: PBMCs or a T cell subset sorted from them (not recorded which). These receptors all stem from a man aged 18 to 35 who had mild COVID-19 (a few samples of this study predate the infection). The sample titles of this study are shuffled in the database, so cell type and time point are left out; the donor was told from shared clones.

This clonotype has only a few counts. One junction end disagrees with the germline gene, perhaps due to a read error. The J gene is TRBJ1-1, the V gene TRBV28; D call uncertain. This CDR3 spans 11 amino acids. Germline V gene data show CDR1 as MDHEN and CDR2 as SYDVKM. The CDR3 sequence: CASCGNNEAFF. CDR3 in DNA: TGTGCCAGCTGCGGAAACAATGAAGCTTTCTTT.

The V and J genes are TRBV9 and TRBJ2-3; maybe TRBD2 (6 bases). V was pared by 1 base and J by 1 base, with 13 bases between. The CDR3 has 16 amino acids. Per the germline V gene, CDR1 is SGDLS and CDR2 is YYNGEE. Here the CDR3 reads CASSVFPASGTDTQYF. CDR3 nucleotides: TGTGCCAGCAGCGTATTCCCGGCTAGCGGCACAGATACGCAGTATTTT.

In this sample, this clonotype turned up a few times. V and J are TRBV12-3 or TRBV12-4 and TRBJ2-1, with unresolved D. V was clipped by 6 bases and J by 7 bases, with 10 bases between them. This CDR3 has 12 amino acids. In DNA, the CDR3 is TGTGCCAGCAGCCGGGTTTGGAATGAGCAGTTCTTC. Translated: CASSRVWNEQFF.

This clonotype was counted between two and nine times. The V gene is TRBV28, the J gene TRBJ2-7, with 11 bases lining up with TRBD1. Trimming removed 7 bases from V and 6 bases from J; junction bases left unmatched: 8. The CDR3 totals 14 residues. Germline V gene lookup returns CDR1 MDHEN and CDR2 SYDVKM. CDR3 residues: CASTPGQGAGEQYV. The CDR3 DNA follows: TGTGCCAGCACCCCCGGACAGGGGGCCGGCGAGCAGTACGTC.

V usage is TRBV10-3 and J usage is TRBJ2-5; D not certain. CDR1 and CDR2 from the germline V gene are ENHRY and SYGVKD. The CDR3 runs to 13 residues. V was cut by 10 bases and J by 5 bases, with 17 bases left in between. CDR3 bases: TGTGCCAATCCCCTGGGTCAGGAGGAGACCCAGTACTTC. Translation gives CANPLGQEETQYF.

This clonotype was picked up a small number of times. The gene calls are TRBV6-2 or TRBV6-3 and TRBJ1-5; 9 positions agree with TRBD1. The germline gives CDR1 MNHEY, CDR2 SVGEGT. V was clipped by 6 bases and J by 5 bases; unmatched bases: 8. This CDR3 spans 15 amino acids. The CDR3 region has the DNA TGTGCCAGCAGATTCCCGGGACAGGGTGATCAGCCCCAGCATTTT. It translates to CASRFPGQGDQPQHF.

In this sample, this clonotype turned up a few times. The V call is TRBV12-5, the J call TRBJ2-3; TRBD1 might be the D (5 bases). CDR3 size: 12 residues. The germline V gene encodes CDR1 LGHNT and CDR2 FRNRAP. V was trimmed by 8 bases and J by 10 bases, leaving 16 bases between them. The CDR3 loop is CASTNRQSAQYF. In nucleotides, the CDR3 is TGTGCTAGTACAAACCGACAGTCGGCGCAGTATTTT.